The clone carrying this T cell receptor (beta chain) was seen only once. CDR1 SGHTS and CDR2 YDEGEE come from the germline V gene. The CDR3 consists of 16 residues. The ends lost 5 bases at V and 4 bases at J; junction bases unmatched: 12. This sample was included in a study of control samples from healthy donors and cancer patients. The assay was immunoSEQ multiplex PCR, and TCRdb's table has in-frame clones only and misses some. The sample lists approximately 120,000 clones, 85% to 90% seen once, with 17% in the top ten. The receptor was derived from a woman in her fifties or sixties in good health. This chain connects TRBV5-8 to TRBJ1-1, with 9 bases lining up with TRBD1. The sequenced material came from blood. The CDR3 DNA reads TGTGCCAGCAGAACCAGCCGGACAGGGGTATTCACTGAAGCTTTCTTT. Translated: CASRTSRTGVFTEAFF. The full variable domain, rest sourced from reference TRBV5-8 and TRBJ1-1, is EAGVTQSPTHLIKTRGQQATLRCSPISGHTSVYWYQQALGLGLQFLLWYDEGEERNRGNFPPRFSGRQFPNYSSELNVNALELEDSALYLCASRTSRTGVFTEAFFGQGTRLTVV.